This paragraph reports one T cell receptor (beta chain). Its target is not known. CDR1 DFQATT and CDR2 SNEGSKA come from the germline V gene (reference sequence). The CDR3 has 13 residues. This entry comes from a study of post-analysis software for immune sequencing data. Overall study: Patients had relapsing-remitting, secondary progressive or progressive-relapsing multiple sclerosis; some lacked subtype. General study results and limits: Those with multiple sclerosis, the patient group, showed significantly lower normalized Chao1 diversity than controls. Patients used five TRBV segments, including TRBV5-6, TRBV5-1 and TRBV20-1, more often than controls.

The TCR beta cDNA libraries contained unique molecular identifiers. TCRdb itself ran the PCR reads through MiXCR, one entry per CDR3 protein. Of 740,000 or so distinct CDR3 sequences in the sample, 53% were seen once. The chain uses TRBV20-1 and TRBJ2-4; D is undetermined. The DNA matches TRBJ2-7 better at its end, which makes the J call doubtful. The sequenced sample was blood. This TCR came from a girl aged 10-17 years with multiple sclerosis. CDR3 sequence reads: CSARDLYRSEQYF. In DNA form, the CDR3 reads TGCAGTGCTAGAGATCTATACAGATCCGAGCAGTACTTC.